The 19 T cell receptor beta chains below all came from one sample that was sequenced in a study of a mutant IDH1 vaccine in newly diagnosed glioma. Time point denoted: week 23, last vaccination. Topical imiquimod was applied with each vaccine dose, which held 300 ug of mutant IDH1 20-mer peptide. Antigens for these TCRs are unknown. Sequencing used immunoSEQ multiplex PCR; TCRdb keeps in-frame clones, though not all of them. The sample lists 88,000 or so clones, roughly 85% seen once, with 2% to 2.5% in the top ten. The material sequenced was PBMCs, taken from a glioma patient whose treatment included an IDH1 peptide vaccine. The receptors were sampled from a man aged 30 to 39 with glioma. Some clones in this sample may be carry-over from other donors' samples.

The genes are TRBV9 and TRBJ1-3; unclear D gene. With 2 bases removed from V and 0 bases from J, the gap between germline ends came to 15 bases. The CDR3 spans 17 residues. Germline CDR1 reads SGDLS; CDR2 reads YYNGEE. The DNA for the CDR3 is TGTGCCAGCAGCGTCAACTCCAGAGATTACTCTGGAAACACCATATATTTT. It specifies CASSVNSRDYSGNTIYF. Supplemented by reference TRBV9 and TRBJ1-3, the full variable domain reads DSGVTQTPKHLITATGQRVTLRCSPRSGDLSVYWYQQSLDQGLQFLIQYYNGEERAKGNILERFSAQQFPDLHSELNLSSLELGDSALYFCASSVNSRDYSGNTIYFGEGSWLTVV.

The chain has TRBV7-2 and TRBJ2-1; 9 nucleotides line up with TRBD2. CDR3 size: 15 residues. Germline V CDR1 and CDR2: SGHTA, FQGNSA. V lost 4 bases, J lost 8 bases, and 9 bases stayed unmatched. CDR3 amino acids: CASSSPGLAVDEQFF. Here the CDR3 DNA reads TGTGCCAGCAGCTCTCCGGGACTAGCAGTAGATGAGCAGTTCTTC.

This clone was observed once. CDR3 sequence reads: CASSLGKERRSNQPQHF. For the CDR3, the DNA is TGTGCCAGCAGCTTAGGGAAAGAAAGACGATCCAATCAGCCCCAGCATTTT. V gene TRBV7-8 combines with J gene TRBJ1-5, with D hard to call. Germline V gene data show CDR1 as SGHVS and CDR2 as FQNEAQ. Between the trimmed V and J ends, which lost 1 base and 3 bases, there was a span of 16 bases. The CDR3 has 17 residues.

The chain links TRBV7-9 to TRBJ1-2; TRBD1 might be the D (5 bases). V lost 7 bases and J lost 2, with 14 bases in between. Germline assignment: CDR1 SEHNR and CDR2 FQNEAQ (reference sequence). This CDR3 spans 14 amino acids. CDR3 DNA: TGTGCCAGCATCCCTAGGAGACAGAACTATGGCTACACCTTC. Protein: CASIPRRQNYGYTF.

This sequence joins TRBV18 and TRBJ2-3; no reliable D call. V shed 5 bases and J shed 0 bases, with 6 bases lying between them. The germline gives CDR1 KGHSH, CDR2 LQKENI. This CDR3 is built from 13 residues. In DNA, the CDR3 is TGTGCCAGCTCATTTTCCAGCACAGATACGCAGTATTTT. It yields the protein CASSFSSTDTQYF.

V gene TRBV27 combines with J gene TRBJ2-3; no definite D call. CDR1 MNHEY and CDR2 SMNVEV come from the germline V gene (reference sequence). This CDR3 is built from 13 residues. V was pared by 0 bases and J by 10 bases, with 11 bases between. Written as DNA, the CDR3 is TGTGCCAGCAGTTTATCGAGGAGCCCCGCGCAGTATTTT. Translated: CASSLSRSPAQYF.

This rearrangement joins TRBV5-1 to TRBJ2-1; TRBD1 matches 11 bases. From germline, CDR1 is SGHRS and CDR2 YFSETQ. J gave up 6 bases and V 4 bases, and 3 bases lay outside the gene matches. CDR3 length: 14 amino acids. The CDR3 protein is CASSLGQGVNEQFF. The CDR3 region has the DNA TGCGCCAGCAGCCTGGGACAGGGGGTCAATGAGCAGTTCTTC.

In DNA, the CDR3 is TGTGCCAGTAGTATACCCCTCGGTAGGGGGCGCGCGGATGGCTACACCTTC. Protein: CASSIPLGRGRADGYTF. This rearrangement joins TRBV19 to TRBJ1-2; 7 bases map to TRBD1. This CDR3 contains 17 residues. V shed 2 bases, J shed 6 bases, and the junction held 15 bases outside the gene matches. Germline CDR1 reads LNHDA; CDR2 reads SQIVND (reference sequence).

The V gene is TRBV28, the J gene TRBJ1-4; possibly TRBD1 for D (5 bases). Germline lookup yields CDR1 MDHEN and CDR2 SYDVKM. V was trimmed by 6 bases and J by 0 bases, leaving 8 bases between them. The CDR3 totals 14 residues. DNA of the CDR3: TGTGCCAGCAGCGGAGGGGCAACTAATGAAAAACTGTTTTTT. The encoded protein is CASSGGATNEKLFF.

The chain employs TRBV6-5 and TRBJ2-2; D ambiguous. The CDR3 runs 14 residues. V was trimmed by 0 bases and J by 5 bases, leaving 7 bases between them. CDR1 and CDR2 (germline): MNHEY, SVGAGI. The CDR3 sequence is CASSYSLGTGELFF. CDR3 in DNA: TGTGCCAGCAGTTACTCGTTGGGTACCGGGGAGCTGTTTTTT.

V gene TRBV5-1 combines with J gene TRBJ2-3, with D possibly matching TRBD2 (6 bases). The CDR3 is made up of 15 amino acids. Germline lookup yields CDR1 SGHRS and CDR2 YFSETQ. Trimming removed 7 bases from V and 2 bases from J, with 17 bases in between. The CDR3 DNA reads TGCGCCAGCCATTCCCGGGCGGGGCCCACAGATACGCAGTATTTT. It codes for CASHSRAGPTDTQYF.

V usage is TRBV5-1 and J usage is TRBJ2-2; maybe TRBD1 (6 bases). The CDR3 contains 16 residues. Trimming shortened V by 4 bases and J by 0 bases, and 13 bases separated the two germline ends. Germline loops: CDR1 SGHRS, CDR2 YFSETQ. The CDR3 here is CASSDGQIANTGELFF. The CDR3 DNA is TGCGCCAGCAGCGACGGACAGATCGCGAACACCGGGGAGCTGTTTTTT.

The chain joins TRBV10-3 to TRBJ2-3, with D uncertain. The germline gives CDR1 ENHRY, CDR2 SYGVKD. V was pared by 6 bases and J by 4 bases, with 14 bases between. The CDR3 spans 14 residues. CDR3: CAIRNSKGADTQYF. CDR3 nucleotides: TGTGCCATCAGAAATTCAAAAGGCGCAGATACGCAGTATTTT.

V is TRBV4-1 and J is TRBJ1-2; possible D gene TRBD1, 6 bases. V dropped 0 bases and J dropped 8 bases, with 13 bases sitting between them. Germline assignment: CDR1 MGHRA and CDR2 YSYEKL. CDR3 size: 14 residues. The CDR3 here is CASSQEERGSGYTF. As DNA, the CDR3 is TGCGCCAGCAGCCAAGAAGAGAGGGGGAGCGGCTACACCTTC.

This sequence joins TRBV6-5 and TRBJ1-1; no firm D call. CDR1 and CDR2 (germline): MNHEY, SVGAGI. V was clipped by 4 bases and J by 1 base, with 10 bases between them. CDR3 size: 14 residues. CDR3 DNA: TGTGCCAGCAGTTTCCTCCTAAGGAACACTGAAGCTTTCTTT. Amino acid sequence: CASSFLLRNTEAFF.

This clone was seen a single time. The chain uses TRBV12-5 and TRBJ1-1; D unresolved. From germline, CDR1 is LGHNT and CDR2 FRNRAP. This CDR3 is 14 amino acids long. Trimming cost V 1 base and J 4 bases, with 10 bases left between them. In DNA, the CDR3 is TGTGCTAGTGGTTTGGACGTGGGTGGCACTGAAGCTTTCTTT. Amino acids: CASGLDVGGTEAFF.

The rearrangement uses TRBV7-8 and TRBJ2-7, with TRBD2 as a possible D gene (6 bases). This CDR3 comprises 13 residues. CDR1 and CDR2 (germline): SGHVS, FQNEAQ. The V gene lost 8 bases and the J gene lost 6 bases, with 17 bases spanning the gap. In DNA form, the CDR3 reads TGTGCCAGCGGGACTGCGGTTATAGCCGAGCAGTACTTC. It is translated as CASGTAVIAEQYF.

The CDR3 coding sequence is TGCGCCAGCAGCGAAAGACAGACATACTCCTACGAGCAGTACTTC. It specifies CASSERQTYSYEQYF. The chain links TRBV5-1 to TRBJ2-7; TRBD1 is a possible D gene (5 bases). The CDR3 has 15 amino acids. V lost 4 bases to trimming and J lost 0 bases, with 14 bases between them. The V gene's germline CDR1 is SGHRS and CDR2 YFSETQ.

The rearrangement links TRBV11-2 to TRBJ2-1; D remains unclear. Germline V gene data show CDR1 as SGHAT and CDR2 as FQNNGV. The CDR3 extends over 14 amino acids. V shed 1 base and J shed 6 bases, with 10 bases lying between them. The CDR3 DNA is TGTGCCAGCAGCTTAGCGGTGGGCTTCAATGAGCAGTTCTTC. Encoded protein: CASSLAVGFNEQFF.